This T cell receptor beta chain stems from a study of blood T cells in healthy people across ages (dated by TCRdb to the mid-2010s). Turning to the overall study: In model experiments, template switching captured about one uniquely barcoded TCR beta cDNA molecule for every two T cells. Age-related changes in TCR beta repertoire diversity were measured in the study by deep sequencing normalized with unique cDNA molecular identifiers. The donors were divided into four age groups: young (average approximately 17 years), middle-aged (around 41), aged (about 61) and long-lived (roughly 82). Donors of different ages were randomly distributed across sequencing lanes to avoid experimental bias. Using the same blood draw, the study looked at two additional independent replicas of 1 million unique cDNA reads for two donors, one aged 18 to 29 and the other aged 80 or older. On the study overall, not on this receptor specifically: Estimates of total diversity based on one million sequenced T cells were considered lower bounds and underestimates. Because donor CMV infection status was unknown, age-related changes in expanded clonotypes were potentially confounded. As age increased, observed TCR beta diversity per million T cells dropped in a roughly linear way, and a significant reduction was already evident by age about 40. Conclusive comparison of naive and antigen-experienced compartments was prevented by the profiling of bulk unsorted PBMCs. The long-lived group showed more naive CD4+ T cells, fewer expanded clones and increased TCR diversity than the aged group, suggesting age selection. There was a strong correlation between observed TCR beta diversity and the percentage of naive T cells measured by flow cytometry.

This clonotype was observed at least ten times. Its cognate antigen has yet to be identified. One base away there is no much larger clone; base qualities are not given. The library came from 5' RACE. For sequencing, an Illumina HiSeq 2500 was employed. The second PCR ran for roughly 6 to 11 cycles and used a J-beta primer mix along with a sample-barcoded 5' primer. A unique molecular identifier was introduced onto each TCR beta cDNA molecule by a template-switch 5' adaptor carrying 12 random nucleotides. Each sample yielded at least 3 million CDR3-containing paired-end reads. First-strand cDNA was synthesized from all RNA with the Mint cDNA synthesis kit, primed by a TRBC-specific oligonucleotide. Following uracil-DNA glycosylase treatment, a first 18-cycle PCR with universal primers M1SS and BC2_uni_R was performed on all cDNA. The authors' analysis ran thus. For normalization, 1 million high-quality reads were randomly selected from each sample, with every read carrying a distinct molecular identifier. Instead of being binned into consensus sequences, reads that shared molecular identifiers were thrown out. MiTCR, run with a Q25 quality threshold and the strictest error-elimination algorithm, handled CDR3 identification, clonotype clustering and error correction. A nonparametric unseen species model with Euler transformation was used to estimate a lower bound on total TCR beta diversity. TCRdb reprocessing: public reads trimmed at Q25 with fastp, clones called with MiXCR, in-frame beta chains kept. Rows merge per CDR3 protein into single entries with the most common DNA and genes. V and J calls and clone size were set by TCRdb, not the authors. Within this sample are fewer than 900,000 distinct CDR3 sequences, with around 46% of them counted one time only. The ten largest clones capture around a fifth of the sample.

Systemically healthy Caucasian individuals from Russia, approximately 39 in total and aged about 6 to 95 years, were included as donors. About 9.1 milliliters of peripheral blood were collected from each donor into EDTA-treated Vacutainer tubes. Ficoll-Paque density-gradient centrifugation was used to isolate PBMCs, with at least 6.5 million per sample. Trizol reagent was used to extract total RNA from PBMCs, with at least 6 micrograms per sample. For every donor, flow cytometry on a PBMC aliquot measured the percentage of naive CD45RAhigh/CD27high T cells. From a lookup of the germline V gene, CDR1 and CDR2 are SQVTM and ANQGSEA. Inclusive of the bounding cysteine and phenylalanine, the CDR3 is 12 residues long. Of the read, only the CDR3 DNA is kept; its 36 bases are in frame from base 1. V was cut back by 7 bases and J by 7 bases, leaving a gap of 11 bases between them.

Material: blood. In this chain, TRBV29-1 is recombined with TRBJ1-6, with no D gene named confidently. This TCR came from a woman aged 55-70 years in good health. CDR3 region: CSAGDENSPLHF. The DNA sequence is as follows: TGCAGCGCAGGAGATGAAAATTCACCCCTCCACTTT.